These 4 T cell receptor beta chains were sequenced from one sample in a study of blood T cell repertoires in COVID-19. Sequencing was performed with immunoSEQ multiplex PCR; in TCRdb, only in-frame clones are kept and a portion is missing. Here the sample spans approximately 180,000 clones, around 85% being singletons. The sequenced sample consisted of peripheral blood. These receptors all come from a person aged 65 to 85 with COVID-19, enrolled during active disease.

As DNA, the CDR3 is TGTGCCAGCAGCTTAGCGAAAAACCTAGCGGGTGAGCAGTTCTTC. Its protein is CASSLAKNLAGEQFF. The J gene is TRBJ2-1, the V gene TRBV7-2, with 8 bases identical to TRBD2. The V gene's germline CDR1 is SGHTA and CDR2 FQGNSA. J lost 9 bases, V lost 0 bases, and 7 bases had no gene match. The CDR3 runs to 15 residues.

J is TRBJ1-1 and V is TRBV6-5; 8 positions agree with TRBD1. CDR1 and CDR2 (germline): MNHEY, SVGAGI. The V and J ends lost 6 bases and 4 bases, in that order; junction bases with no gene match: 7. The CDR3 contains 14 residues. Written as DNA, the CDR3 is TGTGCCAGCAGCTGGACAGGGAGGAGCACTGAAGCTTTCTTT. It is translated as CASSWTGRSTEAFF.

The chain joins TRBV4-2 to TRBJ1-2; D gene uncertain. This CDR3 is 12 amino acids long. Trimming removed 1 base from V and 8 bases from J, with 8 bases in between. CDR1 LGHNA and CDR2 YNFKEQ come from the germline V gene. The CDR3 sequence: CASSQAGFGYTF. The CDR3 bases are TGTGCCAGCAGCCAAGCGGGGTTCGGCTACACCTTC.

This rearrangement joins TRBV20-1 to TRBJ1-6; 7 bases are shared with TRBD1. J lost 3 bases, V lost 3 bases, and 5 bases had no gene match. CDR1 is DFQATT and CDR2 is SNEGSKA in the germline V gene (reference sequence). This CDR3 has 15 amino acids. DNA of the CDR3: TGCAGTGCTAGTGGGACAGAAAACTATAATTCACCCCTCCACTTT. Translating it yields CSASGTENYNSPLHF.